This is a list of T cell receptor beta chains from one sample in a study of cytomegalovirus exposure and HLA in healthy donors. This table comes from immunoSEQ multiplex PCR, and its TCRdb copy is limited to in-frame clones, with some not included. The sample holds under 150,000 clones, 84% seen once. The sequenced sample consisted of PBMCs. The receptors derive from a man aged 45-65 years in good health and CMV-seronegative. Each CDR3 is given with its conserved first and last residue. D genes are given only for firm matches. Clone size appears in some rows only: once, few, many, or a class for an expanded clone.

d_gene,v_gene,len,abundance,j_gene,CDR3nt,CDR3aa
NA,TRBV5-4,14,NA,TRBJ1-1,TGTGCCAGCAGCTCATCCAGGGAAGACACTGAAGCTTTCTTT,CASSSSREDTEAFF
TRBD1,TRBV5-6,16,NA,TRBJ2-3,TGTGCCAGCAGCTTTCCGACAGGGAGATACACAGATACGCAGTATTTT,CASSFPTGRYTDTQYF
NA,TRBV2,13,NA,TRBJ1-5,TGTGCCAGCACCCTTTATAGCAATCAGCCCCAGCATTTT,CASTLYSNQPQHF
NA,TRBV7-3,15,NA,TRBJ2-1,TGTGCCAGCAGCTTATGGGCGGGGTCGGACAATGAGCAGTTCTTC,CASSLWAGSDNEQFF
TRBD2,TRBV27,13,NA,TRBJ2-7,TGTGCCAGCAGTTTTGGGGGGGGCTACGAGCAGTACTTC,CASSFGGGYEQYF
TRBD2,TRBV9,16,NA,TRBJ2-1,TGTGCCAGCAGCGTAGTGGGGACTAGAAAAAACAATGAGCAGTTCTTC,CASSVVGTRKNNEQFF
TRBD1,TRBV2,13,NA,TRBJ1-6,TGTGCCAGCGATGACAGGGGGTTCTCACCCCTCCACTTT,CASDDRGFSPLHF
TRBD1,TRBV10-3,14,NA,TRBJ2-7,TGTGCCATCAGCTACGGGACAGATGAGTACGAGCAGTACTTC,CAISYGTDEYEQYF
TRBD2,TRBV6-1,15,NA,TRBJ2-2,TGTGCCAGCACCCGCGGGGGAGCGAACACCGGGGAGCTGTTTTTT,CASTRGGANTGELFF
NA,TRBV10-3,17,once,TRBJ2-7,TGTGCCATCAGTCTATCCCAACCGGGACTTAGCTCCTACGAGCAGTACTTC,CAISLSQPGLSSYEQYF
NA,TRBV25-1,15,NA,TRBJ1-5,TGTGCCAGCAGTGATCGGGGGGGAGGCAATCAGCCCCAGCATTTT,CASSDRGGGNQPQHF
NA,TRBV1,17,NA,TRBJ2-5,TGCACCAGCAGCCCCCTGGGGGTAGCGGGTGATCAAGAGACCCAGTACTTC,CTSSPLGVAGDQETQYF
NA,TRBV7-8,17,NA,TRBJ2-3,TGTGCCAGCAGCTTAGGCGGTGTGGGGGCTTACACAGATACGCAGTATTTT,CASSLGGVGAYTDTQYF
NA,TRBV5-1,17,NA,TRBJ1-1,TGCGCCAGCAGCTTGTTTCTCAGGCGCCAGATGAACACTGAAGCTTTCTTT,CASSLFLRRQMNTEAFF
TRBD2,TRBV9,14,NA,TRBJ2-7,TGTGCCAGCAGCGTAGGCGGGACTAGTGTTGAGCAGTACTTC,CASSVGGTSVEQYF
NA,TRBV29-1,12,NA,TRBJ2-7,TGCAGCGTTGAAGAGGTTTTGGGCGAGCAGTACTTC,CSVEEVLGEQYF
TRBD1,TRBV30,15,NA,TRBJ2-7,TGTGCCTGGAGGGCCCGACAGGGGGCTCTGTACGAGCAGTACTTC,CAWRARQGALYEQYF
NA,TRBV25-1,15,NA,TRBJ1-1,TGTGCCAGCAGTGAATCTAACAGGATGAACACTGAAGCTTTCTTT,CASSESNRMNTEAFF
TRBD1,TRBV5-1,13,NA,TRBJ1-2,TGCGCCAGCGGCGGACAGGGGTATCATGGCTACACCTTC,CASGGQGYHGYTF
NA,TRBV5-1,14,NA,TRBJ2-5,TGCGCCAGCAGCTTTGGCACAGGGCAGGAGACCCAGTACTTC,CASSFGTGQETQYF
TRBD1,TRBV7-2,14,NA,TRBJ2-5,TGTGCCAGCAGCTCAGACAGGGTAGGGGAGACCCAGTACTTC,CASSSDRVGETQYF
NA,TRBV2,15,once,TRBJ1-2,TGTGCCAGCCCCCCAGGTTGGTACAGAGAATATGGCTACACCTTC,CASPPGWYREYGYTF
TRBD1,TRBV6-1,15,NA,TRBJ2-7,TGTGCCAGCAGATTTGGGACAGGGGAGAACTACGAGCAGTACTTC,CASRFGTGENYEQYF
NA,TRBV18,13,NA,TRBJ1-6,TGTGCCAGCTCACCCGCGAATAATTCACCCCTCCACTTT,CASSPANNSPLHF
TRBD1,TRBV10-3,15,NA,TRBJ1-6,TGTGCCATCAGTGCGGGGACAGCCTTTAATTCACCCCTCCACTTT,CAISAGTAFNSPLHF
NA,TRBV5-1,14,NA,TRBJ1-2,TGCGCCAGCAGCGAGGGGGGGGAGAACTATGGCTACACCTTC,CASSEGGENYGYTF
NA,TRBV4-1,15,NA,TRBJ2-7,TGCGCCAGCAGCCAAGATCCTTACCGGGAGTACGAGCAGTACTTC,CASSQDPYREYEQYF
NA,TRBV28,15,once,TRBJ2-2,TGTGCCAGCAGTTTCAGAGGGTATATGTCCGGGGAGCTGTTTTTT,CASSFRGYMSGELFF
NA,TRBV27,12,NA,TRBJ2-3,TGTGCCAGCAGTAGGGGTTACGATACGCAGTATTTT,CASSRGYDTQYF
NA,TRBV5-4,13,NA,TRBJ2-5,TGTGCCAGCAGTTATGACAGAGAAGAGACCCAGTACTTC,CASSYDREETQYF
NA,TRBV4-1,15,few,TRBJ1-3,TGCGCCAGCAGCCAAGATCACAGGTCTGGAAACACCATATATTTT,CASSQDHRSGNTIYF
NA,TRBV21-1,18,NA,TRBJ1-1,TGTGCCAGCAGCAAAGATAGCAGGGGGCGTTCGGTATACACTGAAGCTTTCTTT,CASSKDSRGRSVYTEAFF
TRBD1,TRBV18,15,NA,TRBJ1-5,TGTGCCAGCTCACCAGGACAGGGAAGCAATCAGCCCCAGCATTTT,CASSPGQGSNQPQHF